This T cell receptor beta chain was identified in a study of blood T cells in healthy people across ages. The CDR3 runs to 17 residues. V was cut by 0 bases and J by 2 bases, with 12 bases left in between. Germline values: CDR1 SGDLS, CDR2 YYNGEE. Primed by a sample-barcoded 5' primer and a J-beta primer mix, a second PCR proceeded for about 6 to 11 cycles. TCRdb re-called the 5' RACE reads through MiXCR, storing one row per CDR3 protein. The sample lists around 620,000 distinct CDR3 sequences; 25% to 30% were seen once. The sample was blood. The clonotype originates from a woman in her sixties or seventies in good health. The V gene is TRBV9, the J gene TRBJ2-6; D unresolved. CDR3 coding DNA: TGTGCCAGCAGCGTAGTGGCCGCCTCGACTGGGGCCAACGTCCTGACTTTC. Translation gives CASSVVAASTGANVLTF. Together with reference TRBV9 and TRBJ2-6, the CDR3 gives the full variable domain: DSGVTQTPKHLITATGQRVTLRCSPRSGDLSVYWYQQSLDQGLQFLIQYYNGEERAKGNILERFSAQQFPDLHSELNLSSLELGDSALYFCASSVVAASTGANVLTFGAGSRLTVL.